This T cell receptor beta chain is from a study of human T cells and chemical hapten exposure. The time point: patch test 2, 6 weeks after DPC sensitization. Treatment defined: therapeutic diphenylcyclopropenone sensitization with weekly scalp DPC. From germline, CDR1 is MNHEY and CDR2 SVGEGT. This CDR3 has 16 residues. Trimming took 6 bases from V and 8 from J; bases not matched to a gene: 7. TCRdb re-called the RACE reads with MiXCR, one entry per CDR3 protein. The sample carries 65,000 to 90,000 distinct CDR3 sequences, 5% to 8.5% recorded once. This clonotype was seen ten or more times. The material sequenced was whole blood, taken in connection with sensitization to the hapten diphenylcyclopropenone (DPC). The origin of this receptor is a woman aged 25 to 39 with alopecia areata. Some clones in this sample may be carry-over from other donors' samples. This chain connects TRBV6-2 or TRBV6-3 to TRBJ2-1, with 16 bases that match TRBD2. CDR3 coding DNA: TGTGCCAGCAGGCCCGGGACTAGCGGGGGGGCATATGAGCAGTTCTTC. Its translation is CASRPGTSGGAYEQFF.